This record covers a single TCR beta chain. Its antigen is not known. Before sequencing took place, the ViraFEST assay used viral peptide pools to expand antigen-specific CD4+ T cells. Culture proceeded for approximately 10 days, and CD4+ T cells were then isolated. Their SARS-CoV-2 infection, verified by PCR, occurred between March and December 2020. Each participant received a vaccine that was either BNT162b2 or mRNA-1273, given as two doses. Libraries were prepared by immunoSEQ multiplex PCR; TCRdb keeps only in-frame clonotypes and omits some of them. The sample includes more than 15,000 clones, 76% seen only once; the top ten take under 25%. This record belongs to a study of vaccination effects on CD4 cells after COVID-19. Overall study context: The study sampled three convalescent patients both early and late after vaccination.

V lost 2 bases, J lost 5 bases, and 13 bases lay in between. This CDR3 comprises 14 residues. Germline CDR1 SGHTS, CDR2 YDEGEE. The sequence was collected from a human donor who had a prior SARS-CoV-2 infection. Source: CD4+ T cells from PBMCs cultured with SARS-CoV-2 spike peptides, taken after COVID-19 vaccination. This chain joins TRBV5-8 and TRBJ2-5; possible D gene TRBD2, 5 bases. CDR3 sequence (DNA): TGTGCCAGCAGCTTAACTAGATTCCGGGAGACCCAGTACTTC. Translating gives CASSLTRFRETQYF.